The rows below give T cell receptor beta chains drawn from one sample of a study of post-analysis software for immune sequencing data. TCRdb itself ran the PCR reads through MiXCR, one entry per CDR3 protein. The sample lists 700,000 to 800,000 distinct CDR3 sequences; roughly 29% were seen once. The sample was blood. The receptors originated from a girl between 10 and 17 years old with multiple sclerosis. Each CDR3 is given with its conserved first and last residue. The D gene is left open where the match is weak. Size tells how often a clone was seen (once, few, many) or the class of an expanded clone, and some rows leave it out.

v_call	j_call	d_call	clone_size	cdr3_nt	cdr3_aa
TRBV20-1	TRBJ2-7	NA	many	TGCAGTGCCAGAAGGACAGACGAGCAGTACTTC	CSARRTDEQYF
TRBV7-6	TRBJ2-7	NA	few	TGTGCCAGCAGCTATACCGAAGAGTCCGAGCAGTACTTC	CASSYTEESEQYF
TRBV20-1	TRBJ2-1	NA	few	TGCAGTGCCTGGCGAAAAAAGGGGGTTTATGATGAGCAGTTCTTC	CSAWRKKGVYDEQFF
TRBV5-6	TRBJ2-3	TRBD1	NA	TGTGCCAGCAGCTCCTATGACAGGGCCGTATACACAGATACGCAGTATTTT	CASSSYDRAVYTDTQYF
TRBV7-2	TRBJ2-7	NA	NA	TGTGCCAGCAGCGCGGACAGTGGGACCTACGAGCAGTACTTC	CASSADSGTYEQYF
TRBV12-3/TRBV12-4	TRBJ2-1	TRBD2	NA	TGTGCCAGCAGTTTGGGTTCTCTTGCTAGCGGGAAACAAGAGACCCAGTTCTTC	CASSLGSLASGKQETQFF
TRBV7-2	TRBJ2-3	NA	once	TGTGCCAGCAGCCTACGACAGCAACCAGATACGCAGTATTTT	CASSLRQQPDTQYF
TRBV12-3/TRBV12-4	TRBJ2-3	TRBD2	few	TGTGCCAGCAGTTTTCTAGCGGGGGGGCCAGATACGCAGTATTTT	CASSFLAGGPDTQYF
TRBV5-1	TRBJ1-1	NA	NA	TGCGCCAGCAGCCCATGGCGGGGTCCCACTGAAGCTTTCTTT	CASSPWRGPTEAFF
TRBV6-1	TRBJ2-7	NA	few	TGTGCCAGTTCAACAGGGCCTTGGGAGCAGTACTTC	CASSTGPWEQYF
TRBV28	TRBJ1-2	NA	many	TGTGCCAGCAGGCCGGGGGGGGATGACTATGGCTACACCTTC	CASRPGGDDYGYTF
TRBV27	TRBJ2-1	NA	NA	TGTGCCAGCAGTTTATGGGGAGGGGGCGATGAGCAGTTCTTC	CASSLWGGGDEQFF
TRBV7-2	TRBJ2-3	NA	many	TGTGCCAGCAGCTCCCCGTTTATTTCTACGCAGTATTTT	CASSSPFISTQYF
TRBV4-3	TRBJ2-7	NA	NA	TGCGCCAGCAGCCCCGGGCGAGGCACCTACGAGCAGTACTTC	CASSPGRGTYEQYF
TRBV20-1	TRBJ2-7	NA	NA	TGCAGTGCTAGAGATTACAGCAGGGGCAGCGACGAGCAGTACTTC	CSARDYSRGSDEQYF
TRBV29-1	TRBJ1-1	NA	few	TGCAGCGTGGGGGAGGGATGGGGAACTGAAGCTTTCTTT	CSVGEGWGTEAFF
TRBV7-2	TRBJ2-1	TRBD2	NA	TGTGCCAGCAGCTTAGCGCGTTCCAGCGGGAGGTACAATGAGCAGTTCTTC	CASSLARSSGRYNEQFF
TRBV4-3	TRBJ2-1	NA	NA	TGCGCCAGCAGCCAAGTCCGCGCGGGCCGTTACTACAATGAGCAGTTCTTC	CASSQVRAGRYYNEQFF
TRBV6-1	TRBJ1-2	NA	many	TGTGCCAGCAGTCCAGAACGGAACTATGGCTACACCTTC	CASSPERNYGYTF
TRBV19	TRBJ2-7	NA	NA	TGTGCCAGTAGTATGGGACTTGATTACGAGCAGTACTTC	CASSMGLDYEQYF
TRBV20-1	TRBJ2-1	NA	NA	TGCAGTGCTAGAGAGCTGGGGACGTACAATGAGCAGTTCTTC	CSARELGTYNEQFF
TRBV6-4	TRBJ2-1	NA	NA	TGTGCCAGCGGGTTGTCGACTAGCAATGAGCAGTTCTTC	CASGLSTSNEQFF
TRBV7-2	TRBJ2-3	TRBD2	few	TGTGCCAGCAGCTTAGTTCGGGGGGCAGATACGCAGTATTTT	CASSLVRGADTQYF
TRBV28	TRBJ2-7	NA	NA	TGTGCCAGCAGTCCCACGACAGTCTACGAGCAGTACTTC	CASSPTTVYEQYF
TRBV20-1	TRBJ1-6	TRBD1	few	TGCAGTGCTACCGACAGGGTCACCTATAATTCACCCCTCCACTTT	CSATDRVTYNSPLHF
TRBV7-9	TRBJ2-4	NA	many	TGTGCCAGCAGCTTAGAGTCAGACTACGGAAACATTCAGTACTTC	CASSLESDYGNIQYF
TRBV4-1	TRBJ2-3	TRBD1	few	TGCGCCAGCAGCCAAGATAGTAGGGGGCGCGGGTCAGATACGCAGTATTTT	CASSQDSRGRGSDTQYF
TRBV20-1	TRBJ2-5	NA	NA	TGCAGTGCTAGAGAAGCCGTAGAGACCCAGTACTTC	CSAREAVETQYF
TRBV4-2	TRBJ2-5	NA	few	TGTGCCAGCAGCCCGACTACTGAAGAGACCCAGTACTTC	CASSPTTEETQYF
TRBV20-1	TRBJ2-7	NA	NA	TGCAGTGCTAGCTCTTCCCTACATCCCTACGAGCAGTACTTC	CSASSSLHPYEQYF
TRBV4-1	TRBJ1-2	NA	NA	TGCGCCAGCAGCCAAGATGAACAGTTCAACTATGGCTACACCTTC	CASSQDEQFNYGYTF
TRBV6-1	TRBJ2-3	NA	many	TGTGCCAGCAGTGATCGCACAGATACGCAGTATTTT	CASSDRTDTQYF
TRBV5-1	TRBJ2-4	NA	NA	TGCGCCAGCAGCTTGTTGGTTTCGGCCAAAAACATTCAGTACTTC	CASSLLVSAKNIQYF
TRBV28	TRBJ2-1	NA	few	TGTGCCAGCAGGCAGGGGGGATCCTACAATGAGCAGTTCTTC	CASRQGGSYNEQFF
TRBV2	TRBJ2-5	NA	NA	TGTGCCAGCAGTGAAGCGCAAAACAGGCAAACGGCCCAGTACTTC	CASSEAQNRQTAQYF
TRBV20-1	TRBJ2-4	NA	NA	TGCAGTGCTAGCCCCGAGGAAAGTGGAACGGCCAAAAACATTCAGTACTTC	CSASPEESGTAKNIQYF
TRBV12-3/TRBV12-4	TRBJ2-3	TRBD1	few	TGTGCCAGCAGGACAGGGAGTAGGGAGACAGATACGCAGTATTTT	CASRTGSRETDTQYF
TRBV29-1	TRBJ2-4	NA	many	TGCAGCGTTGAACTGGAAAACATTCAGTACTTC	CSVELENIQYF
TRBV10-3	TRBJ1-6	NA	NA	TGTGCCTCCGGGAAACAGGGAGAGAATTCACCCCTCCACTTT	CASGKQGENSPLHF
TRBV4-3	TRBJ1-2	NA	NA	TGCGCCAGCAGCCAAGACAGGGAGGATGGCTACACCTTC	CASSQDREDGYTF
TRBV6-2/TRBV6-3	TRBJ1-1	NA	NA	TGTGCCACCCAACACTCGCATCGGGGTGAAGCTTTCTTT	CATQHSHRGEAFF
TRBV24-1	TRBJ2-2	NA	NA	TGTGCCACCAGTGATTACAGGGTCGACACCGGGGAGCTGTTTTTT	CATSDYRVDTGELFF
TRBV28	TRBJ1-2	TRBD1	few	TGTGCCAGCAGTGCCCCGGGACAGTTATATGGCTACACCTTC	CASSAPGQLYGYTF
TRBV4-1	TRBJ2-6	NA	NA	TGCGCCAGCAGCCAAGATCTTAGGGGGGTCGTCCTGACTTTC	CASSQDLRGVVLTF
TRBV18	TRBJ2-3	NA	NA	TGTGCCAGCTCACCGGGACCCTCGGCAGATACGCAGTATTTT	CASSPGPSADTQYF